This passage covers 32 T cell receptor beta chains from one sample sequenced in a study of blood T cell repertoires in COVID-19. The protocol was immunoSEQ multiplex PCR, while the TCRdb copy is restricted to in-frame clones and leaves out a portion. Of about 190,000 clones listed, less than 90% are singletons. The specimen sequenced was peripheral blood. The source of these receptors is a human donor in a cohort sampled during active COVID-19.

Here the CDR3 reads CASSEFVGLTQYF. The CDR3 region has the DNA TGCGCCAGCAGTGAGTTCGTGGGGCTTACGCAGTATTTT. This chain joins TRBV10-1 and TRBJ2-3; weak D call: TRBD1 (5 bases). Deletions cut 1 base from V and 8 bases from J, with 10 bases between. CDR3 length: 13 amino acids. Germline loops: CDR1 WNHNN, CDR2 SYGVQD (reference sequence).

The genes are TRBV30 and TRBJ1-4; D is undetermined. Germline CDR1 and CDR2: GTSNPN and SVGIG (reference sequence). Trimming removed 0 bases from V and 3 bases from J, with 11 bases in between. The CDR3 is 15 residues long. The CDR3 DNA reads as TGTGCCTGGAGTGTACGTTCTCGGGCTAATGAAAAACTGTTTTTT. Translated, it gives CAWSVRSRANEKLFF. Full variable domain (outside the CDR3, taken from reference TRBV30 and TRBJ1-4): SQTIHQWPATLVQPVGSPLSLECTVEGTSNPNLYWYRQAAGRGLQLLFYSVGIGQISSEVPQNLSASRPQDRQFILSSKKLLLSDSGFYLCAWSVRSRANEKLFFGSGTQLSVL.

The CDR3 sequence: CASSWQGGGTETQYF. CDR3 DNA sequence: TGTGCCAGCAGTTGGCAGGGGGGAGGTACAGAGACCCAGTACTTC. This sequence joins TRBV28 and TRBJ2-5; D is perhaps TRBD1 (7 bases). This CDR3 has 15 amino acids. Germline assignment: CDR1 MDHEN and CDR2 SYDVKM. Trimming removed 4 bases from V and 4 bases from J, with 16 bases in between.

The chain uses TRBV6-5 and TRBJ1-6; TRBD1 might be the D (6 bases). Germline V gene lookup returns CDR1 MNHEY and CDR2 SVGAGI. Trimming pared 5 bases from V and 8 bases from J, leaving 10 bases between. CDR3 length equals 13 residues. The DNA of the CDR3 is TGTGCCAGCAGTCAGGGGTTCTATTCACCCCTCCACTTT. Protein: CASSQGFYSPLHF.

The rearrangement uses TRBV2 and TRBJ2-2; D is possibly TRBD1 (5 bases). The ends were cut back, 4 bases at V and 7 bases at J, with 16 bases in the middle. This CDR3 spans 15 amino acids. Per the germline V gene, CDR1 is SNHLY and CDR2 is FYNNEI. CDR3 nucleotide sequence: TGTGCCAGCAGTGCTAGGGCAGGGTGGGTCGGGGAGCTGTTTTTT. This sequence encodes CASSARAGWVGELFF.

The rearrangement joins TRBV7-9 to TRBJ2-3; TRBD2 matches at 8 bases. CDR1 and CDR2 (germline): SEHNR, FQNEAQ (reference sequence). This CDR3 is built from 16 residues. After removal of 7 bases from V and 3 bases from J, the junction contained 12 bases not matched to a gene. As DNA, the CDR3 is TGTGCCAGCACATTTAAAGGACTAGCCGGTACAGATACGCAGTATTTT. It is translated as CASTFKGLAGTDTQYF.

As for this clone: This same CDR3 is encoded by further DNA sequences in the sample. J is TRBJ1-1 and V is TRBV5-1; D is possibly TRBD1 (5 bases). CDR3 size: 14 residues. V was cut by 4 bases and J by 1 base, with 11 bases left in between. The germline V gene has CDR1 SGHRS and CDR2 YFSETQ. This CDR3 reads CASSLGRENTEAFF. As DNA, the CDR3 is TGCGCCAGCAGCCTGGGACGGGAGAACACTGAAGCTTTCTTT.

The rearrangement joins TRBV4-1 to TRBJ2-5, with D possibly being TRBD1 (5 bases). CDR3 length equals 16 residues. The V gene's germline CDR1 is MGHRA and CDR2 YSYEKL. Trimming stripped 4 bases from V and 5 bases from J, with 20 bases between. CDR3 bases: TGCGCCAGCAGCCGCGGACATTCCGCGGATATGGAGACCCAGTACTTC. Its translation is CASSRGHSADMETQYF.

The J gene is TRBJ2-7, the V gene TRBV18; possible D gene TRBD2, 5 bases. The V end lost 2 bases, the J end lost 0 bases, and 14 bases lay between the germline ends. The CDR3 is made up of 16 amino acids. Germline V gene lookup returns CDR1 KGHSH and CDR2 LQKENI. Written as DNA, the CDR3 is TGTGCCAGCTCACCATTTAGCGACGACCTCTCCTACGAGCAGTACTTC. Translating gives CASSPFSDDLSYEQYF.

The V gene is TRBV29-1, the J gene TRBJ1-1; D remains unclear. Trimming stripped 0 bases from V and 5 bases from J, with 10 bases between. CDR3 length: 13 residues. Germline values: CDR1 SQVTM, CDR2 ANQGSEA. For the CDR3, the DNA is TGCAGCGTTGAAGATCGTCTCGGGACTGAAGCTTTCTTT. It specifies CSVEDRLGTEAFF. Full variable domain (outside the CDR3, taken from reference TRBV29-1 and TRBJ1-1): SAVISQKPSRDICQRGTSLTIQCQVDSQVTMMFWYRQQPGQSLTLIATANQGSEATYESGFVIDKFPISRPNLTFSTLTVSNMSPEDSSIYLCSVEDRLGTEAFFGQGTRLTVV.

The rearrangement links TRBV3-1 (or the pseudogene TRBV3-2) to TRBJ1-4; no definite D call. The germline V gene encodes CDR1 LGHDT and CDR2 YNNKEL (reference sequence). V shed 4 bases and J shed 6 bases, with 9 bases lying between them. This CDR3 comprises 13 residues. The CDR3 coding sequence is TGTGCCAGCAGCCCTGACACTTATGAAAAACTGTTTTTT. It translates to CASSPDTYEKLFF.

J is TRBJ2-3 and V is TRBV5-1; weak D call: TRBD2 (5 bases). This CDR3 has 15 amino acids. Germline CDR1 reads SGHRS; CDR2 reads YFSETQ. Trimming stripped 3 bases from V and 1 base from J, with 12 bases between. Written as DNA, the CDR3 is TGCGCCAGCAGCTCGGGGTCTGGGCGCACAGATACGCAGTATTTT. It codes for CASSSGSGRTDTQYF.

The chain recombines TRBV7-2 with TRBJ2-3, with 9 bases matching TRBD1. The V gene end was trimmed by 3 bases and the J gene end by 3 bases; junction bases not matched to a gene: 4. This CDR3 has 15 amino acids. CDR1 SGHTA and CDR2 FQGNSA come from the germline V gene. The CDR3 is CASSLDRGLTDTQYF. As DNA, the CDR3 is TGTGCCAGCAGCTTGGACAGGGGATTAACAGATACGCAGTATTTT.

The J gene is TRBJ2-5, the V gene TRBV7-8; 8 positions match TRBD2. V was clipped by 5 bases and J by 2 bases; unmatched bases: 7. Germline V gene sequence: CDR1 SGHVS, CDR2 FQNEAQ. This CDR3 region has 15 residues. CDR3: CASSLTSGGQETQYF. CDR3 bases: TGTGCCAGCAGCCTAACTAGCGGAGGACAAGAGACCCAGTACTTC.

V gene TRBV6-4 combines with J gene TRBJ1-2; 8 nucleotides line up with TRBD1. The germline V gene has CDR1 MRHNA and CDR2 SNTAGT. The CDR3 consists of 13 residues. The trim removed 6 bases at V and 4 bases at J, leaving 4 bases unmatched. CDR3 region: CASSRGRGYGYTF. CDR3 in DNA: TGTGCCAGCAGCAGGGGGCGCGGCTATGGCTACACCTTC.

The J gene is TRBJ2-7, the V gene TRBV5-6; 7 bases are shared with TRBD2. Germline V gives CDR1 SGHDT, CDR2 YYEEEE. Losses at the gene ends were 4 bases for V and 6 bases for J; bases not matched to a gene: 7. The CDR3 runs 13 residues. The CDR3 sequence is CASSDLSGGEQYV. The CDR3 DNA reads TGTGCCAGCAGCGACCTGTCGGGGGGCGAGCAGTACGTC.

The J gene is TRBJ2-7, the V gene TRBV7-9; 7 nucleotides line up with TRBD2. Germline V gene lookup returns CDR1 SEHNR and CDR2 FQNEAQ (reference sequence). CDR3 length: 15 amino acids. Trimming at V came to 5 bases and at J to 6 bases, leaving 13 bases not matched to a gene. In nucleotides, the CDR3 is TGTGCCAGCAGCCCCCCCGGGCGGGGGAATGGCGAGCAGTACTTC. Its translation: CASSPPGRGNGEQYF.

This clone was counted a few times. Other DNA sequences within the sample encode an identical CDR3. The chain couples TRBV11-2 to TRBJ2-7, with no clear D. In germline, CDR1 is SGHAT, CDR2 FQNNGV. Trimming took 1 base from V and 2 from J, leaving 6 bases between them. CDR3 length: 13 amino acids. DNA for the CDR3: TGTGCCAGCAGCTTAGCTCCGGCCTACGAGCAGTACGTC. This gives the protein CASSLAPAYEQYV.

In this sample, this clone turned up a few times. V and J are TRBV10-3 and TRBJ1-5, with TRBD1 matching over 8 bases. This CDR3 region has 16 residues. In germline, CDR1 is ENHRY, CDR2 SYGVKD. The trim removed 4 bases at V and 2 bases at J, leaving 7 bases unmatched. CDR3 sequence: CAISAGQGRGNQPQHF. The CDR3 DNA sequence: TGTGCCATCAGTGCTGGACAGGGAAGGGGCAATCAGCCCCAGCATTTT.

This chain uses TRBV27 with TRBJ2-3; TRBD1 might be the D (6 bases). Trimming removed 7 bases at V and 0 bases at J, with 14 bases between. CDR3 length: 15 residues. Germline CDR1 reads MNHEY; CDR2 reads SMNVEV (reference sequence). The CDR3 loop reads CASKRLGGSTDTQYF. Written as DNA, the CDR3 is TGTGCCAGCAAGAGGCTAGGGGGTAGCACAGATACGCAGTATTTT.

The chain uses TRBV10-2 and TRBJ2-5; 7 bases align to TRBD2. This CDR3 region has 16 residues. Per germline, CDR1 WSHSY and CDR2 SAAADI. V shed 1 base and J 5 bases; nucleotides not matched to a gene: 10. CDR3: CASSEWLGGSGETQYF. As DNA, the CDR3 is TGCGCCAGCAGTGAGTGGCTCGGGGGGTCCGGGGAGACCCAGTACTTC.

This rearrangement joins TRBV10-2 to TRBJ2-1; a possible D gene is TRBD2 (6 bases). Germline V gene data show CDR1 as WSHSY and CDR2 as SAAADI. The germline V and J ends were trimmed by 10 bases and 4 bases, with 14 bases remaining between them. The CDR3 spans 13 residues. CDR3 DNA sequence: TGCGCCACCTGCCGGGACTTATACAATGAGCAGTTCTTC. Encoded protein: CATCRDLYNEQFF.

A word on this clone: An end of the junction does not agree with germline; a read error may underlie this. The genes are TRBV3-1 (or the pseudogene TRBV3-2) and TRBJ2-5, with D possibly TRBD1 on 6 matching bases. The CDR3 runs 15 residues. The germline V gene encodes CDR1 LGHDT and CDR2 YNNKEL (reference sequence). The CDR3: CACRQAGVSGETQYF. In DNA form, the CDR3 reads TGTGCCTGCAGACAGGCCGGAGTCTCCGGGGAGACCCAGTACTTC.

The V gene is TRBV18, the J gene TRBJ2-1; possibly TRBD2 for D (7 bases). This CDR3 is built from 16 residues. Trimming took off 2 bases at V and 6 bases at J, with 17 bases between the two ends. Germline loops: CDR1 KGHSH, CDR2 LQKENI. The CDR3 coding sequence is TGTGCCAGCTCACCAAGGAGAGAGGGGGGGGGCAATGAGCAGTTCTTC. Translating gives CASSPRREGGGNEQFF.

The chain is built from TRBV28 and TRBJ2-7, with 12 nucleotides matching TRBD1. Germline trimming cut 5 bases from V and 3 bases from J; bases unmatched to any gene: 2. The CDR3 is made up of 14 amino acids. Germline lookup yields CDR1 MDHEN and CDR2 SYDVKM. CDR3 sequence: CASSGTGGDYEQYF. The CDR3 bases are TGTGCCAGCAGTGGGACAGGGGGCGACTACGAGCAGTACTTC.

The rearrangement links TRBV7-2 to TRBJ1-1; D gene ambiguous. The CDR3 runs to 16 residues. Trimming removed 3 bases at V and 0 bases at J, with 14 bases between. CDR1 is SGHTA and CDR2 is FQGNSA in the germline V gene. CDR3: CASSLSYPGMNTEAFF. CDR3 in DNA: TGTGCCAGCAGCTTGAGCTATCCGGGAATGAACACTGAAGCTTTCTTT.

V gene TRBV5-1 combines with J gene TRBJ2-3; TRBD2 agrees at 7 bases. Trimming cost V 4 bases and J 8 bases; bases outside gene matches: 7. The CDR3 totals 13 residues. Germline V gene sequence: CDR1 SGHRS, CDR2 YFSETQ. CDR3 protein: CASSPEGLGTQYF. DNA for the CDR3: TGCGCCAGCAGCCCCGAAGGACTAGGTACGCAGTATTTT.

The chain joins TRBV5-1 to TRBJ1-1, with 8 bases aligning to TRBD1. The CDR3 runs 13 residues. The germline gives CDR1 SGHRS, CDR2 YFSETQ. V trimming: 0 bases; J trimming: 7 bases; junction bases outside the gene matches: 2. CDR3 nucleotide sequence: TGCGCCAGCAGCTTGGAGGGACAGGTTGAAGCTTTCTTT. Translation gives CASSLEGQVEAFF.

This clone was counted many times. The V and J genes are TRBV28 and TRBJ2-3; TRBD1 is a possible D gene (6 bases). Germline lookup yields CDR1 MDHEN and CDR2 SYDVKM. Trimming stripped 6 bases from V and 6 bases from J, with 16 bases between. The CDR3 contains 14 residues. CDR3 nucleotides: TGTGCCAGCAGGAACGAGGGGGTGCTCGATACGCAGTATTTT. Translation gives CASRNEGVLDTQYF.

This rearrangement joins TRBV5-1 to TRBJ1-2; 8 bases fit TRBD1. V trimming: 4 bases; J trimming: 4 bases; junction bases outside the gene matches: 6. From germline, CDR1 is SGHRS and CDR2 YFSETQ. CDR3 length: 14 residues. This chain's CDR3 is CASSPTGAGYGYTF. The CDR3 bases are TGCGCCAGCAGCCCGACAGGGGCAGGCTATGGCTACACCTTC.

This clone has only a few counts. The rearrangement joins TRBV6-5 to TRBJ1-3, with TRBD1 matching 8 bases. CDR3 size: 15 residues. The ends lost 6 bases at V and 0 bases at J; junction bases unmatched: 4. Germline V CDR1 and CDR2: MNHEY, SVGAGI. Here the CDR3 reads CASRTGAPSGNTIYF. The CDR3, as DNA: TGTGCCAGCAGGACAGGGGCCCCCTCTGGAAACACCATATATTTT.

This chain joins TRBV6-2 or TRBV6-3 and TRBJ2-7; 7 nucleotides agree with TRBD1. V dropped 5 bases and J dropped 3; count of bases not matched to a gene: 16. The CDR3 extends over 17 amino acids. In germline, CDR1 is MNHEY, CDR2 SVGEGT. CDR3 sequence: CASSRPSRDRHFYEQYF. CDR3 DNA: TGTGCCAGCAGTCGTCCGTCTCGGGACAGACACTTCTACGAGCAGTACTTC.